This entry features one T cell receptor (beta chain) sequence. Its antigen is unknown. This record comes from a study of cytomegalovirus exposure and HLA in healthy donors. Whole-study results and caveats: In vitro, a few CMV-associated chains proved specific for CMV antigens.

Primers: 60 Vbeta forward and 13 Jbeta reverse. Repertoires were generated with immunoSEQ multiplex PCR, while TCRdb's copy carries only in-frame clones and drops some. This repertoire shows over 150,000 clones, 82% found once; its top ten account for approximately 1.4%. The TCR comes from a girl between 5 and 17 years old in good health and CMV-seropositive. Sequencing was done on a sample of PBMCs.

The CDR3 loop is CASSHTQATTRNTIYF. CDR3 in DNA: TGTGCCAGCAGCCATACCCAGGCGACCACTCGAAACACCATATATTTT. The rearrangement uses TRBV5-6 and TRBJ1-3, with D hard to call. In germline, CDR1 is SGHDT, CDR2 YYEEEE. The CDR3 spans 16 residues. Between the trimmed V and J ends, which lost 4 bases and 5 bases, there was a span of 19 bases.